This passage covers 30 T cell receptor beta chains from one sample sequenced in a study of early T cells in non-severe SARS-CoV-2 infection. TCRdb ran MiXCR on the 5' RACE reads and lists one entry per CDR3 protein. The top ten clones hold approximately 4.8% of a sample with 57,000 or so distinct CDR3 sequences, roughly 13% of them seen once. The specimen was whole blood. The receptors originated from an adult who was a healthcare worker with PCR-confirmed SARS-CoV-2 infection or an uninfected control (not recorded which).

The chain joins TRBV12-3 or TRBV12-4 to TRBJ2-3; D remains unclear. Trimming left V 6 bases short and J 3 bases short, with 13 bases between. CDR3 length equals 14 residues. For the CDR3, the DNA is TGTGCCAGCAGCCACGCCCGCGGAACAGATACGCAGTATTTT. This translates into CASSHARGTDTQYF.

This clonotype was recorded at least ten times. V is TRBV5-1 and J is TRBJ2-6; no reliable D call. There are 14 residues in the CDR3. Trimming pared 4 bases from V and 1 base from J, leaving 6 bases between. Germline values: CDR1 SGHRS, CDR2 YFSETQ. CDR3 loop: CASSGLSGANVLTF. Here the CDR3 DNA reads TGCGCCAGCAGCGGCCTTTCTGGGGCCAACGTCCTGACTTTC. The full variable domain, with the rest looked up from reference TRBV5-1 and TRBJ2-6, is KAGVTQTPRYLIKTRGQQVTLSCSPISGHRSVSWYQQTPGQGLQFLFEYFSETQRNKGNFPGRFSGRQFSNSRSEMNVSTLELGDSALYLCASSGLSGANVLTFGAGSRLTVL.

This clonotype has a handful of counts. The chain joins TRBV5-4 to TRBJ2-1; 9 bases agree with TRBD1. This CDR3 is 13 amino acids long. The trim removed 4 bases at V and 9 bases at J, leaving 5 bases unmatched. Germline V gene lookup returns CDR1 SGHNT and CDR2 YYREEE (reference sequence). In DNA form, the CDR3 reads TGTGCCAGCAGCCGGGACAGGGATGGTGAGCAGTTCTTC. Amino acid sequence: CASSRDRDGEQFF.

The V call is TRBV10-3, the J call TRBJ2-1, with D possibly TRBD2 on 5 matching bases. This CDR3 is 12 amino acids long. V was clipped by 2 bases and J by 7 bases, with 6 bases between them. Germline V lookup: CDR1 ENHRY, CDR2 SYGVKD. Written as DNA, the CDR3 is TGTGCCATCAGTGAGGGACTGAATGAGCAGTTCTTC. This translates into CAISEGLNEQFF.

In nucleotides, the CDR3 is TGTGCCAGCAGTTACGCGGGGACAGGGAGTTCCTACGAGCAGTACTTC. Encoded protein: CASSYAGTGSSYEQYF. The rearrangement uses TRBV6-5 and TRBJ2-7, with 9 bases identical to TRBD1. Trimming at V came to 2 bases and at J to 1 base, leaving 6 bases not matched to a gene. The CDR3 is made up of 16 amino acids. Germline V gene data show CDR1 as MNHEY and CDR2 as SVGAGI.

As DNA, the CDR3 is TGCGCCAGCAGCCCAAAGGGGTGGCGGGGGGGCCAAGAGCAGTTCTTC. As protein: CASSPKGWRGGQEQFF. This chain joins TRBV4-3 and TRBJ2-1, with 9 bases that match TRBD2. The CDR3 extends over 16 amino acids. The germline gives CDR1 LGHNA, CDR2 YSLEER. With V trimmed by 4 bases and J by 10 bases, 14 bases remained unmatched.

The chain is built from TRBV9 and TRBJ2-3; D is possibly TRBD1 (6 bases). V lost 5 bases and J 0 bases, leaving 7 bases between the germline ends. The CDR3 extends over 13 amino acids. The germline V gene has CDR1 SGDLS and CDR2 YYNGEE. The CDR3 loop reads CASRDRSTDTQYF. The CDR3 DNA is TGTGCCAGCAGGGACAGAAGCACAGATACGCAGTATTTT.

This clonotype was seen at least ten times. The chain links TRBV28 to TRBJ1-2; D unclear. Germline V gives CDR1 MDHEN, CDR2 SYDVKM. The CDR3 totals 8 residues. CDR3 region: CVFYGYTF. The CDR3 coding sequence is TGTGTTTTCTATGGCTACACCTTC.

This clonotype occurred a few times. The V and J genes are TRBV3-1 and TRBJ2-7, with 9 positions matching TRBD2. This CDR3 comprises 16 residues. V lost 1 base to trimming and J lost 3 bases; unmatched junction nucleotides: 7. Germline V gives CDR1 LGHDT, CDR2 YNNKEL (reference sequence). The CDR3 sequence is CASSQGISGRGYEQYF. In nucleotides, the CDR3 is TGTGCCAGCAGCCAAGGGATTAGCGGGAGAGGCTACGAGCAGTACTTC.

This chain uses TRBV29-1 with TRBJ2-1; 8 nucleotides align to TRBD2. The germline V gene has CDR1 SQVTM and CDR2 ANQGSEA. V shed 6 bases, J shed 1 base, and the junction held 11 bases outside the gene matches. The CDR3 is 16 residues long. The CDR3 DNA sequence: TGCAGCGTCCCGATTCTTGCGGGAGGATCCTACAATGAGCAGTTCTTC. This gives the protein CSVPILAGGSYNEQFF.

This clonotype was detected many times. CDR3 protein: CASTDRDRGHYSGNTIYF. CDR3 coding DNA: TGTGCCAGCACCGACCGGGACAGGGGCCATTACTCTGGAAACACCATATATTTT. The V gene is TRBV12-3 or TRBV12-4, the J gene TRBJ1-3, with 10 bases identical to TRBD1. The length of the CDR3 is 18 residues. Trimming took 7 bases from V and 0 from J; bases not matched to a gene: 12.

The sample holds a few counts of this clonotype. The chain has TRBV18 and TRBJ2-3; no reliable D call. The V gene's germline CDR1 is KGHSH and CDR2 LQKENI. The CDR3 runs to 13 residues. Trimming left V 5 bases short and J 6 bases short, with 12 bases between. The CDR3 region has the DNA TGTGCCAGCTCATCTCCTAACATGGATACGCAGTATTTT. This codes for CASSSPNMDTQYF. Combining the CDR3 with reference TRBV18 and TRBJ2-3 gives the whole variable domain NAGVMQNPRHLVRRRGQEARLRCSPMKGHSHVYWYRQLPEEGLKFMVYLQKENIIDESGMPKERFSAEFPKEGPSILRIQQVVRGDSAAYFCASSSPNMDTQYFGPGTRLTVL.

This clonotype came up many times. V and J are TRBV30 and TRBJ2-2, with TRBD2 matching 8 bases. The germline V gene has CDR1 GTSNPN and CDR2 SVGIG (reference sequence). The CDR3 sequence is 15 residues long. The trim removed 0 bases at V and 5 bases at J, leaving 5 bases unmatched. The CDR3: CAWSVRREVTGELFF. CDR3 nucleotides: TGTGCCTGGAGTGTAAGGCGGGAGGTGACCGGGGAGCTGTTTTTT.

This clonotype was observed many times. The chain carries TRBV18 and TRBJ2-3; tentative D call: TRBD1 (6 bases). V was clipped by 3 bases and J by 0 bases, with 16 bases between them. The CDR3 length is 17 residues. The germline V gene has CDR1 KGHSH and CDR2 LQKENI. The CDR3 sequence: CASSPRIAGTSTDTQYF. The DNA for the CDR3 is TGTGCCAGCTCACCCAGGATAGCAGGGACAAGCACAGATACGCAGTATTTT.

This clonotype was counted many times. The chain couples TRBV13 to TRBJ2-2; 10 positions match TRBD2. Germline V gene lookup returns CDR1 PRHDT and CDR2 FYEKMQ (reference sequence). The V segment lost 5 bases and the J segment 8 bases; nucleotides outside the gene matches: 5. CDR3 length: 14 amino acids. The CDR3 DNA follows: TGTGCCAGCAGCCAAGCGGGAGGGCCAGGGGAGCTGTTTTTT. It translates to CASSQAGGPGELFF.

This clonotype was found many times. The V gene is TRBV5-5, the J gene TRBJ2-7; 7 bases agree with TRBD1. CDR3 length: 14 residues. Germline CDR1 reads SGHKS; CDR2 reads YYEKEE (reference sequence). V trimming: 5 bases; J trimming: 4 bases; junction bases outside the gene matches: 9. This CDR3 reads CASSFDRAYYEQYF. The CDR3 DNA sequence: TGTGCCAGCAGTTTCGACAGGGCCTATTACGAGCAGTACTTC.

This clonotype has only a few counts. This chain uses TRBV20-1 with TRBJ2-7; a possible D gene is TRBD2 (6 bases). Trimming shortened V by 3 bases and J by 3 bases, and 18 bases separated the two germline ends. Germline loops: CDR1 DFQATT, CDR2 SNEGSKA (reference sequence). The CDR3 extends over 15 amino acids. The CDR3 DNA reads TGCAGTGCTAGCCCCCTAGCGAGCGGTAACTACGAGCAGTACTTC. Translation gives CSASPLASGNYEQYF.

This clonotype was detected only a few times. V usage is TRBV7-8 and J usage is TRBJ2-1; D ambiguous. Germline CDR1 reads SGHVS; CDR2 reads FQNEAQ. V lost 5 bases and J lost 4, with 15 bases in between. The CDR3 contains 15 residues. The DNA of the CDR3 is TGTGCCAGCAGCCCCCGGACGCAAATTTACAATGAGCAGTTCTTC. Protein: CASSPRTQIYNEQFF.

Here the CDR3 reads CSVVGGTEAFF. The CDR3 DNA is TGCAGCGTTGTCGGGGGCACTGAAGCTTTCTTT. The chain joins TRBV29-1 to TRBJ1-1, with D perhaps matching TRBD1 (5 bases). CDR3 length equals 11 residues. Looked up from germline, CDR1 is SQVTM and CDR2 is ANQGSEA. V dropped 4 bases and J dropped 4 bases, with 7 bases sitting between them. Full variable domain (outside the CDR3, taken from reference TRBV29-1 and TRBJ1-1): SAVISQKPSRDICQRGTSLTIQCQVDSQVTMMFWYRQQPGQSLTLIATANQGSEATYESGFVIDKFPISRPNLTFSTLTVSNMSPEDSSIYLCSVVGGTEAFFGQGTRLTVV.

The rearrangement joins TRBV6-5 to TRBJ1-3; TRBD1 aligns across 9 bases. This CDR3 region has 14 residues. The germline V gene encodes CDR1 MNHEY and CDR2 SVGAGI. The ends lost 5 bases at V and 2 bases at J; junction bases unmatched: 1. CDR3 protein: CASSRDRAGNTIYF. CDR3 DNA sequence: TGTGCCAGCAGTAGGGACAGGGCTGGAAACACCATATATTTT.

This clonotype has a count of ten or more. The chain recombines TRBV2 with TRBJ1-1; D gene ambiguous. The CDR3 covers 12 residues. Germline V gene data show CDR1 as SNHLY and CDR2 as FYNNEI. V was clipped by 4 bases and J by 4 bases, with 7 bases between them. This CDR3 is CASSVGGTEAFF. Here the CDR3 DNA reads TGTGCCAGCAGTGTGGGCGGCACTGAAGCTTTCTTT.

This clonotype was detected a few times. The rearrangement joins TRBV5-1 to TRBJ2-2; D uncertain. This CDR3 spans 12 amino acids. V was clipped by 3 bases and J by 0 bases, with 0 bases between them. Germline CDR1 and CDR2: SGHRS and YFSETQ. The CDR3 sequence is CASSSNTGELFF. DNA of the CDR3: TGCGCCAGCAGCTCGAACACCGGGGAGCTGTTTTTT.

The chain couples TRBV3-1 to TRBJ2-1, with TRBD1 as a possible D gene (8 bases). Germline V gene data show CDR1 as LGHDT and CDR2 as YNNKEL (reference sequence). Trimming left V 3 bases short and J 9 bases short, with 21 bases between. The CDR3 contains 16 residues. The DNA of the CDR3 is TGTGCCAGCAGCCAGCACAGGGGGGGACGGGCCACTGAGCAGTTCTTC. Translated, it gives CASSQHRGGRATEQFF.

In this sample, this clonotype turned up a few times. The rearrangement joins TRBV19 to TRBJ2-1; 10 positions agree with TRBD1. CDR1 and CDR2 (germline): LNHDA, SQIVND (reference sequence). The trim removed 6 bases at V and 7 bases at J, leaving 6 bases unmatched. CDR3 size: 14 residues. This CDR3 is CASSRRDRGNEQFF. The CDR3, as DNA: TGTGCCAGTAGCCGCCGGGACAGGGGTAATGAGCAGTTCTTC. The variable domain in full, with the rest retrieved from reference TRBV19 and TRBJ2-1, is DGGITQSPKYLFRKEGQNVTLSCEQNLNHDAMYWYRQDPGQGLRLIYYSQIVNDFQKGDIAEGYSVSREKKESFPLTVTSAQKNPTAFYLCASSRRDRGNEQFFGPGTRLTVL.

This chain links TRBV12-3 or TRBV12-4 with TRBJ2-1; D gene unclear. V dropped 5 bases and J dropped 10 bases, with 9 bases sitting between them. This CDR3 is 11 amino acids long. The CDR3 sequence: CASSLIREQFF. The CDR3 coding sequence is TGTGCCAGCAGTCTAATCAGGGAGCAGTTCTTC.

This clonotype showed up just a few times. The chain combines TRBV6-5 with TRBJ2-2, with D possibly called TRBD1 or TRBD2 (5 bases each). Germline V gene sequence: CDR1 MNHEY, CDR2 SVGAGI. Trimming shortened V by 10 bases and J by 4 bases, and 16 bases separated the two germline ends. The CDR3 spans 14 residues. CDR3 amino acids: CATRGQGATGELFF. In DNA, the CDR3 is TGTGCCACCCGAGGGCAGGGTGCCACCGGGGAGCTGTTTTTT.

This clonotype was detected only a few times. This rearrangement joins TRBV20-1 to TRBJ1-2, with D maybe TRBD1 (5 bases). CDR3 length equals 13 residues. The germline gives CDR1 DFQATT, CDR2 SNEGSKA (reference sequence). Deletions cut 6 bases from V and 0 bases from J, with 11 bases between. The CDR3, as DNA: TGCAGTGCGCCAGGGTTAGCTAACTATGGCTACACCTTC. Translation: CSAPGLANYGYTF.

This clonotype was recorded many times. This chain joins TRBV29-1 and TRBJ1-2; no clear D gene. Trimming took 4 bases from V and 6 from J, leaving 9 bases between them. The CDR3 sequence is 11 residues long. CDR1 and CDR2 from the germline V gene are SQVTM and ANQGSEA. CDR3 sequence (DNA): TGCAGCGTTGGGGCAGATAATGGCTACACCTTC. Encoded protein: CSVGADNGYTF.

The CDR3 loop is CASSQYGIYEQYF. The CDR3 DNA sequence: TGTGCCAGCAGCCAATATGGGATCTACGAGCAGTACTTC. J is TRBJ2-7 and V is TRBV3-1; D is undetermined. V was clipped by 2 bases and J by 3 bases, with 8 bases between them. The CDR3 consists of 13 residues. CDR1 and CDR2 (germline): LGHDT, YNNKEL (reference sequence).

The gene calls are TRBV20-1 and TRBJ2-7; D is possibly TRBD1 or TRBD2 (5 bases each). Germline CDR1 DFQATT, CDR2 SNEGSKA (reference sequence). Trimming removed 3 bases from V and 6 bases from J, with 24 bases in between. This CDR3 is 16 amino acids long. The CDR3 nucleotides read TGCAGTGCTAGGAGTCCCGGGGCATCCGTTTTGGGCGAGCAGTACTTC. Protein: CSARSPGASVLGEQYF.